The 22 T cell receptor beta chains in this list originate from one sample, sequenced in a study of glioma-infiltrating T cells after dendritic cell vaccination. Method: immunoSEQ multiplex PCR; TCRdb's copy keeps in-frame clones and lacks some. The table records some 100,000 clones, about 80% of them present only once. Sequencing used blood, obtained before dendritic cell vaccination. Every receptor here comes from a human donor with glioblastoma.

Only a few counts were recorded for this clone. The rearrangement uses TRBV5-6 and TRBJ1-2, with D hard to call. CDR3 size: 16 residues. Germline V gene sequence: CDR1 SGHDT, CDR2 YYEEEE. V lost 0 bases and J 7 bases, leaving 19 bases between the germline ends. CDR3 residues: CASSLGQPRRSSGYTF. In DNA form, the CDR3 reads TGTGCCAGCAGCTTGGGGCAGCCCCGTCGGAGTAGTGGCTACACCTTC.

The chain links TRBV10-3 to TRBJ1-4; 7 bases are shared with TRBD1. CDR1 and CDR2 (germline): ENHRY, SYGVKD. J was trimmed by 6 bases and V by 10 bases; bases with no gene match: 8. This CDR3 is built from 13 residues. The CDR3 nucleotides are TGTGCCACCAGACAGGGAAGCGATGAAAAACTGTTTTTT. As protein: CATRQGSDEKLFF.

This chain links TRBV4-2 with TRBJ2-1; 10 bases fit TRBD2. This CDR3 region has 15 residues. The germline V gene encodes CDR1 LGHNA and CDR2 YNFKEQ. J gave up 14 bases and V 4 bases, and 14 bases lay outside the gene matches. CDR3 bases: TGTGCCAGCAGCCGAGCGGGGGGGTTTTACGGCCGGGAGTTCTTC. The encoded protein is CASSRAGGFYGREFF.

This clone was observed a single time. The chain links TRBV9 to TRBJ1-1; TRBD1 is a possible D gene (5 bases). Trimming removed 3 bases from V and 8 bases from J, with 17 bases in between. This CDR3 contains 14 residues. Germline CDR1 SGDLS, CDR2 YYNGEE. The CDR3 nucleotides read TGTGCCAGCAGCGGAGCAGGGCGCTTCGCCGAAGCTTTCTTT. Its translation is CASSGAGRFAEAFF.

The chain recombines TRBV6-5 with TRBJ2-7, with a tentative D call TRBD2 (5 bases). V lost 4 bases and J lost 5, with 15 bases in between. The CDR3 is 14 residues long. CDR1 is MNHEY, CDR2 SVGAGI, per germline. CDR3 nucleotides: TGTGCCAGCAGTTTATTAGGTGTGGAGGACGAGCAGTACTTC. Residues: CASSLLGVEDEQYF.

CDR3 coding DNA: TGTGCCAGCAGCTTAAGCCGGGCAGGGGGGTCGGTTGGCTACACCTTC. Protein product: CASSLSRAGGSVGYTF. The V and J genes are TRBV7-9 and TRBJ1-2, with TRBD1 identical over 7 bases. This CDR3 has 16 amino acids. V lost 2 bases and J lost 7; bases outside the gene matches: 13. Germline CDR1 and CDR2: SEHNR and FQNEAQ (reference sequence).

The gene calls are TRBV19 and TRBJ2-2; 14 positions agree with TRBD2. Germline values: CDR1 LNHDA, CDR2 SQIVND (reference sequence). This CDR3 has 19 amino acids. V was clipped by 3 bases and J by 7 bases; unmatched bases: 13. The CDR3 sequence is CASSMETSGRVGVLGELFF. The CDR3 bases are TGTGCCAGTAGTATGGAGACTAGCGGGAGGGTTGGTGTGCTCGGGGAGCTGTTTTTT.

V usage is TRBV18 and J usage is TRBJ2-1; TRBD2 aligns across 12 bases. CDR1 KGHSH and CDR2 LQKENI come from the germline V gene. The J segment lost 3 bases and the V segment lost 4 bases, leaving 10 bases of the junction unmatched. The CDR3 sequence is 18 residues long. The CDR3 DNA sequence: TGTGCCAGCTCACTCGTCAGACTAGCGGGAGTGGACTACAATGAGCAGTTCTTC. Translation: CASSLVRLAGVDYNEQFF.

The CDR3 is CASSPEKREGLIEQFF. CDR3 sequence (DNA): TGTGCCAGCAGCCCAGAGAAGCGGGAGGGCCTCATCGAGCAGTTCTTC. The rearrangement joins TRBV21-1 to TRBJ2-1; TRBD2, the table's D call, lacks a check against the DNA. TRBV21-1 constitutes a pseudogene. CDR3 length: 16 residues.

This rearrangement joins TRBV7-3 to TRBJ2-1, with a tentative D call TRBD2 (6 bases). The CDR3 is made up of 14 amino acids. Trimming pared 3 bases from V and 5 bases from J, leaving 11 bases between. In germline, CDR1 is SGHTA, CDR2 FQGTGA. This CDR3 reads CASSFGGPNNEQFF. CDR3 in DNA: TGTGCCAGCAGCTTCGGAGGGCCGAACAATGAGCAGTTCTTC.

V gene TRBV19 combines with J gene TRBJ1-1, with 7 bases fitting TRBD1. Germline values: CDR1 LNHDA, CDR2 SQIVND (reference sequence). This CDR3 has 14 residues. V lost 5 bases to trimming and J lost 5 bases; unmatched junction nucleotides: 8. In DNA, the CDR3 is TGTGCCAGTAGTCCCAGACAGGGCTTTACTGAAGCTTTCTTT. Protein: CASSPRQGFTEAFF. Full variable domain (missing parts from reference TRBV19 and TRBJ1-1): DGGITQSPKYLFRKEGQNVTLSCEQNLNHDAMYWYRQDPGQGLRLIYYSQIVNDFQKGDIAEGYSVSREKKESFPLTVTSAQKNPTAFYLCASSPRQGFTEAFFGQGTRLTVV.

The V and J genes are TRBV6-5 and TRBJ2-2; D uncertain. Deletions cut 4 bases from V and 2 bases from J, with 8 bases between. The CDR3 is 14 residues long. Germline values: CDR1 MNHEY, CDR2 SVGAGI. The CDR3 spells CASSWQTNTGELFF. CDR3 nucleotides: TGTGCCAGCAGTTGGCAGACTAACACCGGGGAGCTGTTTTTT.

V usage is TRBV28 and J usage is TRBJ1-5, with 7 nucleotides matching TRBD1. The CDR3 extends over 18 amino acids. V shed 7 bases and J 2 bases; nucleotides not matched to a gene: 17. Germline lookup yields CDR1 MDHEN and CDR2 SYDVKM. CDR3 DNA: TGTGCCAGCAATTGGGGACAGTTCCCCCGTTGGGGCAATCAGCCCCAGCATTTT. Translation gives CASNWGQFPRWGNQPQHF.

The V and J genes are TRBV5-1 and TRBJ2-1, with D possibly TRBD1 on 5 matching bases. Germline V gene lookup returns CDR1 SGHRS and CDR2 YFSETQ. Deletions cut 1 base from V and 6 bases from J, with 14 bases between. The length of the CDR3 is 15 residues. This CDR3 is CASSLIAGRLNEQFF. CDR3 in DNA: TGCGCCAGCAGCTTGATAGCAGGGCGTCTCAATGAGCAGTTCTTC. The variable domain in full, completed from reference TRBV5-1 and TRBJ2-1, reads KAGVTQTPRYLIKTRGQQVTLSCSPISGHRSVSWYQQTPGQGLQFLFEYFSETQRNKGNFPGRFSGRQFSNSRSEMNVSTLELGDSALYLCASSLIAGRLNEQFFGPGTRLTVL.

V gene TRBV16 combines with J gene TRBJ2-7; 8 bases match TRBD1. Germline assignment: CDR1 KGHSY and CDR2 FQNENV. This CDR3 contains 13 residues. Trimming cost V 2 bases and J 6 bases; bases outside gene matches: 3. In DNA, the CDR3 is TGTGCCAGCAGCCAAAGGACAGGGTCCGAGCAGTACTTC. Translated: CASSQRTGSEQYF.

The CDR3 loop is CASPSLAPGNTIYF. The CDR3, as DNA: TGTGCCAGCCCTAGCTTAGCGCCGGGAAACACCATATATTTT. The rearrangement uses TRBV6-1 and TRBJ1-3; D uncertain. CDR1 is MNHNS and CDR2 is SASEGT in the germline V gene. The CDR3 loop spans 14 amino acids. Trimming took off 8 bases at V and 4 bases at J, with 15 bases between the two ends.

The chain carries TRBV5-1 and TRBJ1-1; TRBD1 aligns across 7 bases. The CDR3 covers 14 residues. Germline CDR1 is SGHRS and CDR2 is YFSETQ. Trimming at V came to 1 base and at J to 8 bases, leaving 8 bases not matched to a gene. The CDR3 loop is CASSLSQQGREAFF. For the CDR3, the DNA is TGCGCCAGCAGCTTGAGCCAACAGGGGAGGGAAGCTTTCTTT.

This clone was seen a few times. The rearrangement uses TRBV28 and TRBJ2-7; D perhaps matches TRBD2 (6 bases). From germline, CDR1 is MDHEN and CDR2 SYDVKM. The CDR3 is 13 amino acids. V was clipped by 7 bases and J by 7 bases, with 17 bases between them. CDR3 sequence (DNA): TGTGCCAGCACGGGCCTCCCGGCGGGGGAGCAGTACTTC. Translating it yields CASTGLPAGEQYF.

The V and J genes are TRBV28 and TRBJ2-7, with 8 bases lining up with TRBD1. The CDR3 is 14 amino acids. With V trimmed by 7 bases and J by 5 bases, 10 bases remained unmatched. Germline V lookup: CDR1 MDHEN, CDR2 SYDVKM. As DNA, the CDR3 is TGTGCCAGCACCCAGGACAGGGTGCGAAACGAGCAGTACTTC. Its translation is CASTQDRVRNEQYF.

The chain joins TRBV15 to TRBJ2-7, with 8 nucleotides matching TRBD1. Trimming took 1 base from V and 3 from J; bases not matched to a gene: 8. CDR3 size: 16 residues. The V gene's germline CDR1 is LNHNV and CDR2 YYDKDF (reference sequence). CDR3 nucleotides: TGTGCCACCAGCAGAGCTACAGGGGGGACGGGCTACGAGCAGTACTTC. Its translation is CATSRATGGTGYEQYF.

The CDR3 DNA reads as TGCGCCAGCAGTGATCGCCTAGCGGGGGGCACCGGGGAGCTGTTTTTT. Protein product: CASSDRLAGGTGELFF. The V and J genes are TRBV10-2 and TRBJ2-2; 11 bases are a match to TRBD2. The CDR3 has 16 residues. Germline CDR1 and CDR2: WSHSY and SAAADI. The V and J ends lost 3 bases and 4 bases, in that order; junction bases with no gene match: 4.

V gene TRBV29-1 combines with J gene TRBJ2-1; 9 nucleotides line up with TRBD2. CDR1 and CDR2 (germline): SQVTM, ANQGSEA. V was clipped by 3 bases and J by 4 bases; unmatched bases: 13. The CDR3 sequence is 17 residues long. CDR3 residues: CSVDLRGGGVKYNEQFF. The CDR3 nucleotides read TGCAGCGTTGACTTGCGGGGGGGCGGAGTGAAATACAATGAGCAGTTCTTC.